Following are 24 T cell receptor beta chains from one sample sequenced in a study of CD8+CD57+ T cells in acquired aplastic anemia. The template for TCR beta VDJ and CDR3 sequence profiling was genomic DNA. TCRdb re-derived calls from the reads in MiXCR, one entry per CDR3 protein. The table has around 430,000 distinct CDR3 sequences, roughly 34% seen once. Selection for sequencing was limited to patients who had shown CD8+CD57+ cell expansion by flow cytometry. The specimen sequenced was sorted CD4+, CD8+, or CD8+CD57+ T cells (not recorded which) from PBMCs. The receptors were gathered from a human donor with aplastic anemia.

The chain has TRBV10-3 and TRBJ1-1, with D hard to call. There are 15 residues in the CDR3. V lost 0 bases and J 1 base, leaving 9 bases between the germline ends. Germline CDR1 ENHRY, CDR2 SYGVKD. CDR3 residues: CAISESSVRNTEAFF. As DNA, the CDR3 is TGTGCCATCAGTGAGTCGAGCGTAAGGAACACTGAAGCTTTCTTT.

The sample holds a few counts of this clonotype. V usage is TRBV24-1 and J usage is TRBJ2-7, with D possibly matching TRBD1 (7 bases). The germline gives CDR1 KGHDR, CDR2 SFDVKD. V shed 11 bases and J shed 0 bases, with 22 bases lying between them. This CDR3 is built from 16 residues. CDR3: CASTMRRDSGSYEQYF. Here the CDR3 DNA reads TGTGCCAGTACAATGAGGAGGGACAGTGGCTCCTACGAGCAGTACTTC.

The J gene is TRBJ2-2, the V gene TRBV2, with D unresolved. The germline V and J ends were trimmed by 5 bases and 2 bases, with 12 bases remaining between them. Germline assignment: CDR1 SNHLY and CDR2 FYNNEI. The CDR3 spans 15 residues. CDR3 amino acids: CASSRSHPNTGELFF. CDR3 coding DNA: TGTGCCAGCAGTCGTAGCCATCCAAACACCGGGGAGCTGTTTTTT.

There are a few counts of this clonotype. The gene calls are TRBV9 and TRBJ1-1, with D possibly being TRBD1 (5 bases). The CDR3 is 14 amino acids. V lost 0 bases, J lost 11 bases, and 17 bases lay in between. Looked up from germline, CDR1 is SGDLS and CDR2 is YYNGEE. For the CDR3, the DNA is TGTGCCAGCAGCGTAGAAGCCGGGGCGAGGGGTGCTTTCTTT. It translates to CASSVEAGARGAFF.

This chain uses TRBV12-3 or TRBV12-4 with TRBJ1-1, with D unresolved. With 5 bases removed from V and 5 bases from J, the gap between germline ends came to 9 bases. This CDR3 is 12 amino acids long. CDR3: CASSTRRTEAFF. The CDR3 bases are TGTGCCAGCAGTACTAGACGGACTGAAGCTTTCTTT.

The chain has TRBV24-1 and TRBJ1-4; 7 bases align to TRBD1. The CDR3 consists of 14 residues. The germline V gene encodes CDR1 KGHDR and CDR2 SFDVKD. V trimming: 12 bases; J trimming: 10 bases; junction bases outside the gene matches: 16. The CDR3 region has the DNA TGTGCCGGCAGGTCAACAGGGGATCGTGGAAAACTGTTTTTT. Translated: CAGRSTGDRGKLFF.

This sequence joins TRBV4-2 and TRBJ2-2; tentatively, D is TRBD1 (6 bases). Germline loops: CDR1 LGHNA, CDR2 YNFKEQ. V lost 3 bases and J 3 bases, leaving 14 bases between the germline ends. The CDR3 spans 16 residues. In DNA, the CDR3 is TGTGCCAGCAGCCAGGCAGCCGGACAGTACACCGGGGAGCTGTTTTTT. Its protein is CASSQAAGQYTGELFF.

This clonotype was found a few times. This rearrangement joins TRBV20-1 to TRBJ1-1; the match to TRBD1 covers 7 bases. CDR3 length: 14 residues. Germline loops: CDR1 DFQATT, CDR2 SNEGSKA (reference sequence). The V gene end was trimmed by 7 bases and the J gene end by 5 bases; junction bases not matched to a gene: 13. CDR3 sequence: CSVKGRQGDTEAFF. CDR3 nucleotides: TGCAGTGTTAAGGGTAGGCAGGGGGATACTGAAGCTTTCTTT.

This chain joins TRBV15 and TRBJ1-2, with D unclear. Germline assignment: CDR1 LNHNV and CDR2 YYDKDF (reference sequence). This CDR3 spans 15 amino acids. V was shortened by 0 bases and J by 12 bases, with 20 bases between the two germline ends. CDR3 nucleotides: TGTGCCACCAGCAGAGATAGCCTGGGGTTCTCTGGAAACACCTTC. Protein: CATSRDSLGFSGNTF.

This clonotype was recorded many times. V usage is TRBV20-1 and J usage is TRBJ2-5; TRBD2 matches at 11 bases. V dropped 3 bases and J dropped 4; count of bases not matched to a gene: 7. CDR1 and CDR2 from the germline V gene are DFQATT and SNEGSKA (reference sequence). There are 15 residues in the CDR3. CDR3 nucleotides: TGCAGTGCTAGCCAACTAGCGGGGGACCTAGAGACCCAGTACTTC. Amino acids: CSASQLAGDLETQYF.

The V gene is TRBV19, the J gene TRBJ2-3; the D is unclear. This CDR3 spans 13 amino acids. Germline CDR1 LNHDA, CDR2 SQIVND (reference sequence). V gave up 3 bases and J gave up 5 bases, with 9 bases separating them. The CDR3 here is CASSIGQRDTQYF. CDR3 bases: TGTGCCAGTAGTATTGGTCAGCGAGATACGCAGTATTTT.

This clonotype has just a few counts. The J gene is TRBJ2-3, the V gene TRBV4-2; 7 bases are shared with TRBD2. CDR1 is LGHNA and CDR2 is YNFKEQ in the germline V gene. This CDR3 contains 15 residues. V was pared by 4 bases and J by 5 bases, with 9 bases of the junction left unmatched. CDR3 coding DNA: TGTGCCAGCAGCCCAGCCTGGGAGGGACGAGATACGCAGTATTTT. It codes for CASSPAWEGRDTQYF.

This clonotype occurred many times. V gene TRBV24-1 combines with J gene TRBJ1-1; 9 bases agree with TRBD1. The CDR3 length is 16 residues. With V trimmed by 7 bases and J by 1 base, 9 bases remained unmatched. The V gene's germline CDR1 is KGHDR and CDR2 SFDVKD. CDR3 sequence reads: CATREKPGQGNTEAFF. CDR3 nucleotide sequence: TGTGCCACCAGGGAGAAGCCGGGACAGGGGAACACTGAAGCTTTCTTT.

This clonotype came up a few times. The chain employs TRBV19 and TRBJ1-6, with 12 bases that match TRBD1. This CDR3 is 17 amino acids long. In germline, CDR1 is LNHDA, CDR2 SQIVND (reference sequence). The V segment lost 6 bases and the J segment 9 bases; nucleotides outside the gene matches: 12. CDR3 region: CASSPGQGASTGSPLHF. Written as DNA, the CDR3 is TGTGCCAGTAGCCCGGGACAGGGGGCTTCTACGGGTTCACCCCTCCACTTT.

This clonotype was counted only a few times. This sequence joins TRBV6-1 and TRBJ1-2, with D perhaps matching TRBD1 (5 bases). Trimming pared 6 bases from V and 6 bases from J, leaving 11 bases between. The CDR3 contains 12 residues. The V gene's germline CDR1 is MNHNS and CDR2 SASEGT. CDR3 sequence (DNA): TGTGCCAGCAGGCGGGGGTACGATGGCTACACCTTC. Amino acid sequence: CASRRGYDGYTF.

The table lists this clonotype with many counts. The rearrangement joins TRBV12-3 or TRBV12-4 to TRBJ1-3, with D hard to call. The V and J ends lost 5 bases and 2 bases respectively, with 4 bases between them. This CDR3 spans 12 amino acids. CDR3 sequence: CASSVTGNTIYF. Here the CDR3 DNA reads TGTGCCAGCAGTGTAACTGGAAACACCATATATTTT.

This clonotype was observed at least ten times. The chain carries TRBV2 and TRBJ2-5; 7 positions agree with TRBD1. Germline lookup yields CDR1 SNHLY and CDR2 FYNNEI. The CDR3 sequence is 13 residues long. The V segment lost 6 bases and the J segment 2 bases; nucleotides outside the gene matches: 3. CDR3 nucleotides: TGTGCCAGCAGCGGGGACAGACAAGAGACCCAGTACTTC. It specifies CASSGDRQETQYF.

This clonotype came up many times. This chain connects TRBV2 to TRBJ1-5; D remains ambiguous. In germline, CDR1 is SNHLY, CDR2 FYNNEI. Trimming removed 4 bases from V and 3 bases from J, with 7 bases in between. The CDR3 contains 13 residues. CDR3 residues: CASSGTVNQPQHF. As DNA, the CDR3 is TGTGCCAGCAGTGGAACCGTCAATCAGCCCCAGCATTTT.

This clonotype showed up many times. The chain combines TRBV7-2 with TRBJ2-7, with unresolved D. Germline V lookup: CDR1 SGHTA, CDR2 FQGNSA. Between the trimmed V and J ends, which lost 2 bases and 3 bases, there was a span of 11 bases. The CDR3 has 14 amino acids. The CDR3 loop reads CASSLRDTHYEQYF. The CDR3 coding sequence is TGTGCCAGCAGCTTACGCGACACCCACTACGAGCAGTACTTC.

Remarks on this clonotype: A clone one base away is much larger, so this may be a read error. V gene TRBV20-1 combines with J gene TRBJ2-7, with TRBD2 matching over 9 bases. The CDR3 is 14 residues long. The germline V gene encodes CDR1 DFQATT and CDR2 SNEGSKA (reference sequence). The V gene end was trimmed by 3 bases and the J gene end by 5 bases; junction bases not matched to a gene: 8. CDR3 in amino acids: CSASSSSGTHEQYV. CDR3 nucleotide sequence: TGCAGTGCTAGTTCTTCTAGCGGGACTCACGAGCAGTACGTC.

This clonotype showed up many times. The chain has TRBV25-1 and TRBJ1-1, with 9 bases aligning to TRBD1. V lost 6 bases and J lost 1; bases outside the gene matches: 12. The CDR3 loop spans 17 amino acids. CDR1 MGHDK and CDR2 SYGVNS come from the germline V gene. The DNA for the CDR3 is TGTGCCAGCAGAGAGTCTACAGGGGGCGCCGGGAACACTGAAGCTTTCTTT. This gives the protein CASRESTGGAGNTEAFF.

The chain joins TRBV19 to TRBJ1-4; no clear D. CDR1 LNHDA and CDR2 SQIVND come from the germline V gene (reference sequence). Trimming left V 5 bases short and J 8 bases short, with 12 bases between. CDR3 length: 13 residues. The CDR3 nucleotides read TGTGCCAGTAGTCTTCGACTGCGGGAAAAACTGTTTTTT. Translated, it gives CASSLRLREKLFF. Complete variable domain (other parts from reference TRBV19 and TRBJ1-4): DGGITQSPKYLFRKEGQNVTLSCEQNLNHDAMYWYRQDPGQGLRLIYYSQIVNDFQKGDIAEGYSVSREKKESFPLTVTSAQKNPTAFYLCASSLRLREKLFFGSGTQLSVL.

About this clonotype: At one end, the junction sequence differs from germline, possibly due to a read error. This chain links TRBV7-7 with TRBJ1-4, with TRBD1 matching over 9 bases. From germline, CDR1 is SSHAT and CDR2 FNYEAQ (reference sequence). This CDR3 spans 15 amino acids. The CDR3 loop reads CASSLGTGRNEKLFF. The CDR3, as DNA: TGTGCTAGCAGCTTAGGGACAGGGAGAAATGAAAAACTGTTTTTT.

This clonotype was counted at least ten times. The chain joins TRBV20-1 to TRBJ2-7, with D hard to call. V lost 0 bases to trimming and J lost 2 bases, with 11 bases between them. CDR3 length equals 14 residues. Germline V lookup: CDR1 DFQATT, CDR2 SNEGSKA (reference sequence). The DNA for the CDR3 is TGCAGTGCTAGAGATTTCCCATTCCCCTACGAGCAGTACTTC. Amino acid sequence: CSARDFPFPYEQYF.